Presented here are 6 T cell receptor beta chains from one specimen sequenced in a study of cytomegalovirus exposure and HLA in healthy donors. With 60 Vbeta and 13 Jbeta primers, the PCR was carried out. The protocol was immunoSEQ multiplex PCR, while the TCRdb copy is restricted to in-frame clones and leaves out a portion. The sample lists 180,000 or so clones; approximately 82% were seen once. What was sequenced was PBMCs. All receptors come from a woman aged 40 to 55 in good health and CMV-seropositive.

This clone has a handful of counts. V gene TRBV6-1 combines with J gene TRBJ1-2, with TRBD1 as a possible D gene (6 bases). V dropped 2 bases and J dropped 5 bases, with 15 bases sitting between them. CDR3 size: 15 residues. CDR1 and CDR2 from the germline V gene are MNHNS and SASEGT. The DNA for the CDR3 is TGTGCCAGCAGTGAATTTCACAGGGTGCCTTATGGCTACACCTTC. It codes for CASSEFHRVPYGYTF.

This clone was seen a few times. The rearrangement links TRBV18 to TRBJ1-1; D perhaps matches TRBD1 (5 bases). CDR3 length: 12 residues. The V gene lost 2 bases and the J gene lost 9 bases, with 10 bases spanning the gap. Per the germline V gene, CDR1 is KGHSH and CDR2 is LQKENI. The CDR3 here is CASSPAREQAFF. DNA of the CDR3: TGTGCCAGCTCACCAGCCAGGGAACAAGCTTTCTTT.

The rearrangement links TRBV9 to TRBJ1-2; 7 bases are shared with TRBD1. The germline V gene has CDR1 SGDLS and CDR2 YYNGEE. Trimming at V came to 0 bases and at J to 0 bases, leaving 11 bases not matched to a gene. The CDR3 length is 18 residues. The CDR3 DNA reads TGTGCCAGCAGCGTAGCCCCTCGGGAGGGGGCGGCTAACTATGGCTACACCTTC. Translated, it gives CASSVAPREGAANYGYTF.

The rearrangement joins TRBV2 to TRBJ2-1; TRBD1 agrees at 7 bases. The junction had 8 bases not matched to a gene; V was cut back by 7 bases and J by 2 bases. Per the germline V gene, CDR1 is SNHLY and CDR2 is FYNNEI. This CDR3 is built from 15 residues. For the CDR3, the DNA is TGTGCCAGCATTTTACGGGACAGTACCTACAATGAGCAGTTCTTC. Translated: CASILRDSTYNEQFF.

This clone was detected only once. This chain joins TRBV14 and TRBJ2-1; 7 bases are a match to TRBD2. Germline V gives CDR1 SGHDN, CDR2 FVKESK. The CDR3 consists of 17 residues. Unmatched junction bases numbered 14, after V lost 4 bases and J lost 5 bases. CDR3 nucleotide sequence: TGTGCCAGCAGCCTTCGCGGGAGCCTATTCGTAGACAATGAGCAGTTCTTC. Protein sequence: CASSLRGSLFVDNEQFF.

The genes are TRBV7-9 and TRBJ2-1; D possibly corresponds to TRBD2 (6 bases). Germline values: CDR1 SEHNR, CDR2 FQNEAQ (reference sequence). The CDR3 has 11 residues. Trimming left V 5 bases short and J 10 bases short, with 9 bases between. The CDR3 DNA is TGTGCCAGCAGCCCGGAGGGCGAGCAGTTCTTC. It is translated as CASSPEGEQFF.